This is a list of T cell receptor beta chains from one sample in a study of Tregs in tolerant kidney transplant recipients. The repertoire was sequenced with immunoSEQ multiplex PCR; TCRdb's copy has only in-frame clones and lacks some. The table shows 69,000 or so clones, with 85% to 90% occurring only once. The sample here was CD4+ T cells from blood, taken before the transplant. These receptor sequences come from a human donor who received a combined kidney and bone marrow transplant. Each CDR3 is given with its conserved first and last residue. The order of the fields is clone size, J gene, D gene, V gene, CDR3 protein, CDR3 DNA. A D gene is named only where the DNA matches it firmly. Size values are once, few and many counts, or a class for expanded clones, and some rows have none.

clone_size: .; j_call: TRBJ1-3; d_call: .; v_call: TRBV5-4; cdr3_aa: CASSLAGVRDTIYF; cdr3_nt: TGTGCCAGCAGCTTGGCAGGCGTGAGGGACACCATATATTTT
clone_size: once; j_call: TRBJ2-2; d_call: .; v_call: TRBV7-3; cdr3_aa: CASRGGGNTGELFF; cdr3_nt: TGTGCCAGCAGAGGGGGGGGAAACACCGGGGAGCTGTTTTTT
clone_size: .; j_call: TRBJ2-5; d_call: .; v_call: TRBV18; cdr3_aa: CASSLPGQETQYF; cdr3_nt: TGTGCCAGCTCACTTCCGGGCCAAGAGACCCAGTACTTC
clone_size: .; j_call: TRBJ2-3; d_call: .; v_call: TRBV19; cdr3_aa: CASSISGGEDTQYF; cdr3_nt: TGTGCCAGTAGTATTTCTGGGGGCGAAGATACGCAGTATTTT
clone_size: .; j_call: TRBJ2-3; d_call: TRBD2; v_call: TRBV28; cdr3_aa: CASSFSGRAKTDTQYF; cdr3_nt: TGTGCCAGCAGCTTTAGCGGGAGGGCCAAAACAGATACGCAGTATTTT
clone_size: .; j_call: TRBJ1-1; d_call: .; v_call: TRBV28; cdr3_aa: CASLGASKEAHTEAFF; cdr3_nt: TGTGCCAGCTTAGGGGCCTCAAAAGAGGCACACACTGAAGCTTTCTTT
clone_size: .; j_call: TRBJ1-1; d_call: .; v_call: TRBV7-7; cdr3_aa: CASSLHLETEAFF; cdr3_nt: TGTGCTAGCAGCTTACACTTAGAGACTGAAGCTTTCTTT
clone_size: .; j_call: TRBJ2-1; d_call: .; v_call: TRBV11-2; cdr3_aa: CASSFQGPVGEQFF; cdr3_nt: TGTGCCAGCAGCTTTCAGGGTCCGGTGGGTGAGCAGTTCTTC
clone_size: .; j_call: TRBJ2-7; d_call: TRBD2; v_call: TRBV10-3; cdr3_aa: CAISLRLAGYEQYF; cdr3_nt: TGTGCCATCAGTTTAAGGCTAGCGGGCTACGAGCAGTACTTC
clone_size: .; j_call: TRBJ2-7; d_call: TRBD1; v_call: TRBV6-5; cdr3_aa: CASSYAGTGSYEQYF; cdr3_nt: TGTGCCAGCAGTTACGCCGGGACAGGAAGCTACGAGCAGTACTTC
clone_size: .; j_call: TRBJ2-7; d_call: TRBD1; v_call: TRBV11-2; cdr3_aa: CASSPDRGHEQYF; cdr3_nt: TGTGCCAGCAGCCCGGACAGGGGGCACGAGCAGTACTTC
clone_size: .; j_call: TRBJ2-7; d_call: .; v_call: TRBV18; cdr3_aa: CASSPSSYEQYF; cdr3_nt: TGTGCCAGCTCACCCTCCTCCTACGAGCAGTACTTC
clone_size: once; j_call: TRBJ2-1; d_call: .; v_call: TRBV16; cdr3_aa: CASSQFLSHGLNEQFF; cdr3_nt: TGTGCCAGCAGCCAATTTCTGTCGCACGGGTTGAATGAGCAGTTCTTC
clone_size: .; j_call: TRBJ2-1; d_call: .; v_call: TRBV6-5; cdr3_aa: CASSSTPREQFF; cdr3_nt: TGTGCCAGCAGTAGCACGCCACGAGAGCAGTTCTTC
clone_size: .; j_call: TRBJ2-1; d_call: .; v_call: TRBV7-2; cdr3_aa: CASSLAEYYNEQFF; cdr3_nt: TGTGCCAGCAGCTTAGCAGAGTATTACAATGAGCAGTTCTTC
clone_size: .; j_call: TRBJ2-7; d_call: TRBD1; v_call: TRBV5-1; cdr3_aa: CASSWTGSYEQYF; cdr3_nt: TGCGCCAGCAGCTGGACAGGGTCCTACGAGCAGTACTTC